Listed below are T cell receptor beta chains from one sample, sequenced in a study of regulatory T cells in long-lasting Graves disease. TCRdb independently ran MiXCR on the multiplex PCR reads; one entry per CDR3 protein. Among 550,000 to 700,000 distinct CDR3 sequences listed, around 15% were seen once. These same records also appear under a second study, on T cells in Graves' hyperthyroidism and ophthalmopathy.

The sample in question was peripheral blood mononuclear cells (PBMCs), obtained at new diagnosis, from a patient treated with antithyroid drugs. These receptors were taken from a man younger than 35 with Graves disease. The CDR3 runs from the conserved cysteine through the conserved F or W. The order of the fields is clone size, V gene, J gene, D gene, CDR3 protein, CDR3 DNA. The D gene is left open where the match is weak. Clone size is not always given. Where it is, it says once, few, many or a class for expanded clones.

few,TRBV3-1,TRBJ1-4,-,CASSQVQGREKLFF,TGTGCCAGCAGCCAAGTACAGGGCCGGGAAAAACTGTTTTTT
-,TRBV19,TRBJ2-1,-,CASGLWGIEQFF,TGTGCCAGTGGTTTGTGGGGCATTGAGCAGTTCTTC
many,TRBV3-1,TRBJ2-5,-,CASSPRGDQETQYF,TGTGCCAGCAGCCCGCGAGGGGATCAAGAGACCCAGTACTTC
-,TRBV27,TRBJ2-7,TRBD2,CASADREGRDEQYF,TGTGCCAGCGCGGATCGGGAGGGCCGCGACGAGCAGTACTTC
-,TRBV10-1,TRBJ2-1,TRBD1,CASSVDRGNEQFF,TGCGCCAGCAGTGTCGACAGGGGAAATGAGCAGTTCTTC
many,TRBV20-1,TRBJ2-7,-,CSANTGSYEQYF,TGCAGTGCTAACACAGGGTCCTACGAGCAGTACTTC
-,TRBV28,TRBJ1-4,-,CASSPTEFNEKLFF,TGTGCCAGCAGCCCGACGGAATTTAATGAAAAACTGTTTTTT
few,TRBV5-1,TRBJ2-2,-,CASSLELLFGELFF,TGCGCCAGCAGCTTAGAACTCCTCTTCGGGGAGCTGTTTTTT
many,TRBV5-1,TRBJ2-3,TRBD1,CASSWQGASTDTQYF,TGCGCCAGCAGCTGGCAGGGGGCGAGCACAGATACGCAGTATTTT
-,TRBV30,TRBJ2-3,-,CAWRLISRDTQYF,TGTGCCTGGAGACTAATTTCACGTGATACGCAGTATTTT
-,TRBV5-1,TRBJ2-2,TRBD2,CASSPTSGRTGELFF,TGCGCCAGCAGCCCGACTAGCGGGAGGACCGGGGAGCTGTTTTTT
once,TRBV7-9,TRBJ1-2,-,CASSLEVGYTF,TGTGCCAGCAGCTTAGAGGTGGGCTACACCTTC
many,TRBV18,TRBJ1-1,-,CASSPTGRTEAFF,TGTGCCAGCTCACCCACAGGGAGGACTGAAGCTTTCTTT
-,TRBV6-1,TRBJ1-6,-,CASLRGVSSPLHF,TGTGCCAGCCTGCGGGGTGTAAGTTCACCCCTCCACTTT
many,TRBV29-1,TRBJ2-1,-,CSVDRQSSYNEQFF,TGCAGCGTTGACAGGCAAAGCTCCTACAATGAGCAGTTCTTC
few,TRBV6-1,TRBJ2-7,TRBD2,CASSRAGTTTDEQYF,TGTGCCAGCAGTCGCGCCGGGACTACCACTGACGAGCAGTACTTC
-,TRBV29-1,TRBJ2-2,TRBD2,CSVTSVNTGELFF,TGCAGCGTTACTAGCGTCAACACCGGGGAGCTGTTTTTT
-,TRBV5-1,TRBJ2-7,TRBD2,CASSLNVGREVIEQYF,TGCGCCAGCAGCTTGAACGTCGGGCGGGAGGTAATCGAGCAGTACTTC
-,TRBV5-1,TRBJ2-5,TRBD2,CASSLVLAGEAETQYF,TGTGCCAGCAGCTTGGTGTTGGCGGGAGAGGCAGAGACCCAGTACTTC
few,TRBV3-1,TRBJ2-7,-,CASSPEWGPIYEQYF,TGTGCCAGCAGCCCCGAGTGGGGTCCTATCTACGAGCAGTACTTC
few,TRBV13,TRBJ2-2,TRBD1,CASRDRPTGELFF,TGTGCCAGCCGGGACAGGCCCACCGGGGAGCTGTTTTTT
many,TRBV20-1,TRBJ2-3,TRBD2,CSARAAGLAGVIDTQYF,TGCAGTGCTAGGGCCGCTGGACTAGCGGGAGTTATAGATACGCAGTATTTT
-,TRBV20-1,TRBJ1-4,-,CSARDDWEFNEKLFF,TGCAGTGCTAGAGATGATTGGGAATTTAATGAAAAACTGTTTTTT
many,TRBV12-3/TRBV12-4,TRBJ1-4,-,CASTPRGAENEKLFF,TGTGCCAGCACGCCGAGGGGGGCAGAGAATGAAAAACTGTTTTTT
-,TRBV20-1,TRBJ2-1,-,CSPRWADNEQFF,TGCAGTCCCCGCTGGGCGGACAATGAGCAGTTCTTC
many,TRBV27,TRBJ1-2,TRBD1,CASSSRGQENNYGYTF,TGTGCCAGCAGTTCAAGGGGACAGGAGAATAACTATGGCTACACCTTC
many,TRBV30,TRBJ2-1,TRBD1,CAWLGQAKQEQFF,TGTGCCTGGTTGGGACAGGCGAAGCAAGAGCAGTTCTTC
many,TRBV10-2,TRBJ2-1,TRBD2,CASSEPGLAGIMDEQFF,TGCGCCAGCAGTGAACCGGGACTAGCGGGTATCATGGATGAGCAGTTCTTC
-,TRBV27,TRBJ2-1,TRBD2,CASSSAGGSEQFF,TGTGCCAGCAGTTCAGCGGGAGGGAGTGAGCAGTTCTTC
-,TRBV11-3,TRBJ2-7,TRBD2,CASTLGLAGEFYEQYF,TGTGCCAGCACCCTGGGACTAGCGGGGGAGTTCTACGAGCAGTACTTC
-,TRBV3-1,TRBJ2-1,TRBD2,CASSASGMYNEQFF,TGTGCCAGCAGCGCTAGCGGGATGTACAATGAGCAGTTCTTC
many,TRBV30,TRBJ2-7,-,CAWSVSLKGNEQYF,TGTGCCTGGAGTGTGTCCCTAAAGGGGAACGAGCAGTACTTC
many,TRBV30,TRBJ2-1,TRBD2,CAWSEGLAGVNEQFF,TGTGCCTGGAGCGAGGGACTAGCGGGAGTAAATGAGCAGTTCTTC
few,TRBV19,TRBJ2-1,TRBD2,CASTASGTNEQFF,TGTGCCAGTACGGCTAGCGGGACCAATGAGCAGTTCTTC
-,TRBV18,TRBJ2-2,TRBD1,CASSSSNTGVNTGELFF,TGTGCCAGCTCATCGAGCAATACAGGGGTGAACACCGGGGAGCTGTTTTTT
many,TRBV5-1,TRBJ2-2,-,CASSPASAENTGELFF,TGCGCCAGCAGCCCCGCATCTGCGGAGAACACCGGGGAGCTGTTTTTT
few,TRBV7-2,TRBJ1-3,TRBD1,CASSFGQGSGNTIYF,TGTGCCAGCAGCTTTGGACAGGGGAGTGGAAACACCATATATTTT
-,TRBV20-1,TRBJ1-2,TRBD1,CSASRTGYGYGYTF,TGCAGTGCTAGTAGGACAGGGTACGGCTATGGCTACACCTTC
many,TRBV6-1,TRBJ1-1,TRBD1,CASSHTGGPEAFF,TGTGCCAGCAGTCATACAGGGGGCCCTGAAGCTTTCTTT
many,TRBV11-2,TRBJ2-1,-,CASSLTGADNEQFF,TGTGCCAGCAGCTTGACGGGAGCGGATAATGAGCAGTTCTTC
-,TRBV30,TRBJ1-5,-,CAWSSSQGTVPRGGQPQHF,TGTGCCTGGAGTAGCTCCCAAGGGACGGTTCCTCGGGGAGGTCAGCCCCAGCATTTT
many,TRBV3-1,TRBJ2-5,TRBD2,CASSQTTATSAPETQYF,TGTGCCAGCAGCCAAACTACCGCTACTAGCGCCCCAGAGACCCAGTACTTC
-,TRBV10-3,TRBJ1-1,-,CAIGSVGFGPTEAFF,TGTGCCATCGGGTCGGTGGGCTTTGGGCCCACTGAAGCTTTCTTT
-,TRBV9,TRBJ2-1,TRBD2,CASSVGLLAVQFF,TGTGCCAGCAGCGTAGGGTTACTAGCGGTACAGTTCTTC
-,TRBV20-1,TRBJ1-2,-,CSARDGGARGYTF,TGCAGTGCTAGAGATGGGGGCGCGAGGGGCTACACCTTC